A single sample is the source of the 2 T cell receptor beta chains below, sequenced in a study of blood T cells in healthy people across ages (dated by TCRdb to about 2015). The method behind the library was 5' RACE. These reads were obtained on an Illumina HiSeq 2500. A second PCR of roughly 7 to 11 cycles was run with a J-beta primer mix and a sample-barcoded 5' primer. TCRdb applied fastp at Q25 and MiXCR to the public reads, then kept only in-frame beta chains. A single entry per CDR3 protein holds the most common genes and DNA from its merged rows. The sample table shows about 1,400,000 distinct CDR3 sequences, and roughly 40% are seen once. The ten largest clonotypes hold 6.5% to 10% of the sample. Sequenced sample: blood. Receptors originate from a woman aged 18-29 years in good health.

The table lists this clonotype with a few counts. CDR3 DNA sequence: TGCAGTGCTAGCGGTACAGGGAGGAATGAAAAACTGTTTTTT. Its translation: CSASGTGRNEKLFF. The chain recombines TRBV20-1 with TRBJ1-4; D may be TRBD1 (6 bases). The germline V gene encodes CDR1 DFQATT and CDR2 SNEGSKA (reference sequence). The CDR3 is 14 residues long. The V gene lost 3 bases and the J gene lost 5 bases, with 13 bases spanning the gap.

V is TRBV27 and J is TRBJ2-1; D remains ambiguous. Per germline, CDR1 MNHEY and CDR2 SMNVEV (reference sequence). V lost 5 bases to trimming and J lost 6 bases, with 14 bases between them. The CDR3 runs to 14 residues. CDR3 nucleotide sequence: TGTGCCAGCAGTCCATCCTGGGTGGGCAATGAGCAGTTCTTC. This gives the protein CASSPSWVGNEQFF.